The text below deals with one T cell receptor (beta chain). Antigen: not known. This CDR3 spans 16 amino acids. Germline V gene lookup returns CDR1 SGDLS and CDR2 YYNGEE. V shed 0 bases and J shed 0 bases, with 7 bases lying between them. These data belong to a study of cytomegalovirus exposure and HLA in healthy donors. Primers: 60 Vbeta forward and 13 Jbeta reverse. Profiled with immunoSEQ multiplex PCR; TCRdb holds only in-frame clones, not every one. Of approximately 150,000 clones listed, 80% are singletons. Study observations and caveats: Reports described diagnosis of cytomegalovirus status by the classifier as highly specific and sensitive.

This receptor was identified in a man between 25 and 39 years old in good health and CMV-seronegative. The sequenced material came from PBMCs. The chain links TRBV9 to TRBJ2-6, with D unresolved. The CDR3 region is CASSVERSSGANVLTF. The CDR3 bases are TGTGCCAGCAGCGTAGAAAGGAGCTCTGGGGCCAACGTCCTGACTTTC.